The 15 T cell receptor beta chains below were found in one sample sequenced in a study of T cell clonality in common variable immunodeficiency. Here immunoSEQ multiplex PCR was the method, and the copy in TCRdb shows in-frame clones only, minus some. This repertoire holds around 42,000 clones, and none appear only once. Sequencing input: peripheral blood mononuclear cells. The receptors were sampled from a person aged 18 to 75 in good health.

There are many counts of this clone. The read ends 3 residues early relative to the CDR3; the germline J gene fills the gap. This chain joins TRBV20-1 and TRBJ2-7; possible D gene TRBD2, 6 bases. The CDR3 is made up of 14 amino acids. The V end was cut by 3 bases, the J end by 5 bases, with 17 bases between. The germline V gene has CDR1 DFQATT and CDR2 SNEGSKA (reference sequence). The part of the CDR3 DNA that was read is TGCAGTGCTAGTCCGACTCCCGGGACTCACGAG. Protein: CSASPTPGTHE. The CDR3, in full, reads CSASPTPGTHEQYF.

This clone has at least ten counts. The read gets to within 3 residues of the CDR3 end, and the germline J gene fills in the rest. The chain uses TRBV7-6 and TRBJ2-1; 12 bases match TRBD2. Looked up from germline, CDR1 is SGHVS and CDR2 is FNYEAQ. Trimming at V came to 5 bases and at J to 2 bases, leaving 7 bases not matched to a gene. CDR3 length: 17 residues. CDR3 residues: CASSKRTSGTTYNEQFF. The part of the CDR3 DNA that was read is TGTGCCAGCAGCAAACGGACTAGCGGGACAACCTACAATGAG.

This clone has at least ten counts. The CDR3 extends 3 residues past the end of the read, so its final part is completed from the germline J gene. The genes are TRBV9 and TRBJ2-1, with TRBD2 as a possible D gene (6 bases). The CDR3 spans 16 residues. The ends were cut back, 0 bases at V and 3 bases at J, with 13 bases in the middle. Germline V gene lookup returns CDR1 SGDLS and CDR2 YYNGEE. CDR3 loop: CASSVARAGSYNEQFF. The part of the CDR3 DNA that was read is TGTGCCAGCAGCGTAGCCCGGGCGGGGAGCTACAATGAG.

At least ten counts were recorded for this clone. Read coverage stops 3 residues before the CDR3 terminus; the germline J gene supplies the remainder. The chain carries TRBV4-2 and TRBJ1-3; D ambiguous. The V gene lost 0 bases and the J gene lost 0 bases, with 15 bases spanning the gap. This CDR3 comprises 18 residues. Per the germline V gene, CDR1 is LGHNA and CDR2 is YNFKEQ. The DNA read from the CDR3 is TGTGCCAGCAGCCAAGATATCCGAGGTCGTTTCTCTGGAAACACC. It is translated as CASSQDIRGRFSGNT. The entire CDR3 is CASSQDIRGRFSGNTIYF.

This clone was picked up many times. The read comes to an end 3 residues before the CDR3 does, leaving the germline J gene to fill in the end. The J gene is TRBJ1-1, the V gene TRBV6-1; a weak D match, TRBD1 (5 bases). The CDR3 is 14 residues long. CDR1 and CDR2 from the germline V gene are MNHNS and SASEGT. Trimming stripped 2 bases from V and 1 base from J, with 8 bases between. The CDR3 DNA, read in part, is TGTGCCAGCAGTGAACTTGGACAGAACACTGAA. Protein sequence: CASSELGQNTE. The full CDR3 protein is CASSELGQNTEAFF.

In its sample, this clone was seen many times. The read ends 3 residues early relative to the CDR3; the germline J gene fills the gap. The chain recombines TRBV12-3 or TRBV12-4 with TRBJ1-2; 7 nucleotides align to TRBD1. CDR3 length: 13 residues. The chain's CDR3 is CASSFNRGRGYTF. The CDR3 bases that were read are TGTGCCAGCAGTTTTAACAGGGGTAGGGGC.

As for this clone: The CDR3 extends 3 residues past the end of the read, so its final part is completed from the germline J gene. The gene calls are TRBV2 and TRBJ2-1; 11 bases agree with TRBD2. The CDR3 totals 16 residues. From germline, CDR1 is SNHLY and CDR2 FYNNEI. V lost 5 bases, J lost 7 bases, and 10 bases stayed unmatched. CDR3 loop: CASSLSGSGGGNEQFF. The sequenced CDR3 bases are TGTGCCAGCAGTCTCTCGGGTAGCGGGGGGGGGAATGAG.

For this clone: The CDR3 end is not reached by the read, which stops 3 residues before it; the germline J gene fills it in. The chain links TRBV7-9 to TRBJ1-2; D remains unclear. Germline CDR1 and CDR2: SEHNR and FQNEAQ (reference sequence). The CDR3 length is 12 residues. The sequenced part of the CDR3 DNA is TGTGCCAGCAGCTTAGGATCCTACGAC. Translated: CASSLGSYD. The complete CDR3 reads CASSLGSYDYTF.

On this clone itself: The CDR3 end falls 3 residues outside the read, so it is completed with the germline J gene. The chain recombines TRBV19 with TRBJ2-5, with 7 bases lining up with TRBD1. This CDR3 region has 14 residues. V lost 9 bases to trimming and J lost 4 bases; unmatched junction nucleotides: 11. Germline V gene lookup returns CDR1 LNHDA and CDR2 SQIVND (reference sequence). The CDR3 is CASSQGNGGETQYF. The sequenced CDR3 bases are TGTGCCAGCTCACAGGGGAATGGAGGAGAGACC.

There are many counts of this clone. CDR3 DNA, as far as it was read: TGCAGTGCTAGAAAGGGGGCAGCGTACGAG. This encodes CSARKGAAYE. The CDR3 reads in full as CSARKGAAYEQYF. The genes are TRBV20-1 and TRBJ2-7; 7 bases agree with TRBD1. The CDR3 is cut off 3 residues early in the read; its end comes from the germline J gene. Trimming took 2 bases from V and 4 from J; bases not matched to a gene: 5. The germline V gene encodes CDR1 DFQATT and CDR2 SNEGSKA (reference sequence). This CDR3 is 13 amino acids long.

In this sample, this clone turned up many times. Sequencing ends 3 residues short of the CDR3 end; the germline J gene provides the rest. V and J are TRBV5-1 and TRBJ2-6; 14 nucleotides align to TRBD2. The CDR3 sequence is 19 residues long. CDR1 and CDR2 (germline): SGHRS, YFSETQ. Unmatched junction bases numbered 6, after V lost 4 bases and J lost 0 bases. The CDR3 sequence is CASSPGLAGGSSGANVLTF. The DNA read from the CDR3 is TGCGCCAGCAGCCCCGGACTAGCGGGAGGCTCCTCTGGGGCCAACGTC.

This clone was recorded at least ten times. The read halts 3 residues ahead of the CDR3 end, with the missing end drawn from the germline J gene. V gene TRBV7-8 combines with J gene TRBJ2-7; TRBD1 aligns across 9 bases. Germline V gene lookup returns CDR1 SGHVS and CDR2 FQNEAQ. The CDR3 spans 16 residues. The J segment lost 3 bases and the V segment lost 1 base, leaving 7 bases of the junction unmatched. The sequenced part of the CDR3 DNA is TGTGCCAGCAGCTTAGGACAGGGGGTGTTAGACTACGAG. It codes for CASSLGQGVLDYE. The CDR3 reads in full as CASSLGQGVLDYEQYF.

Many counts were recorded for this clone. The CDR3 is cut off 3 residues early in the read; its end comes from the germline J gene. V usage is TRBV19 and J usage is TRBJ2-3; TRBD2 is a possible D gene (5 bases). The CDR3 has 14 residues. Trimming pared 5 bases from V and 2 bases from J, leaving 11 bases between. CDR1 LNHDA and CDR2 SQIVND come from the germline V gene (reference sequence). This chain's CDR3 is CASSGRGNTDTQYF. The CDR3 bases that were read are TGTGCCAGTAGTGGCCGGGGAAACACAGATACG.

The table lists this clone with many counts. The read ends 3 residues shy of where the CDR3 ends; the end is completed using the germline J gene. J is TRBJ2-7 and V is TRBV4-1; D is possibly TRBD2 (5 bases). The CDR3 runs to 15 residues. CDR1 and CDR2 (germline): MGHRA, YSYEKL. V lost 3 bases and J 1 base, leaving 13 bases between the germline ends. Incomplete CDR3 DNA: TGCGCCAGCAGCCAGTATATAGCGACGTCCTACGAG. It specifies CASSQYIATSYE. The complete CDR3 sequence is CASSQYIATSYEQYF.

At least ten counts were recorded for this clone. Partial CDR3 DNA: TGTGCCACTAAACAGGGGGCCACCTACGAG. As protein: CATKQGATYE. The entire CDR3 reads CATKQGATYEQYF. V usage is TRBV5-4 and J usage is TRBJ2-7, with 9 bases identical to TRBD1. The missing CDR3 end, 3 residues past where the read stops, is filled in from the germline J gene. This CDR3 spans 13 amino acids. The germline V gene has CDR1 SGHNT and CDR2 YYREEE (reference sequence). The J segment lost 2 bases and the V segment lost 9 bases, leaving 6 bases of the junction unmatched.